This TCR beta chain was identified during a study of blood T cell repertoires in COVID-19. Repertoires were generated with immunoSEQ multiplex PCR, while TCRdb's copy carries only in-frame clones and drops some. Here the sample spans 200,000 or so clones, approximately 90% being singletons. Membership in each cohort depended on participant-reported clinical history. Losses at the gene ends were 3 bases for V and 3 bases for J; bases not matched to a gene: 6. The CDR3 has 16 residues. CDR1 LGHNA and CDR2 YSLEER come from the germline V gene. The V call is TRBV4-3, the J call TRBJ2-1; 9 bases align to TRBD2. The receptor was isolated from a woman between 40 and 50 years old with acute COVID-19. Sample: PBMCs or T cells enriched from blood (not recorded which). The CDR3 here is CASSHFSGGNYNEQFF. CDR3 coding DNA: TGCGCCAGCAGCCACTTTAGCGGGGGTAACTACAATGAGCAGTTCTTC.